What follows are 12 T cell receptor beta chains derived from one specimen sequenced in a study of cytomegalovirus exposure and HLA in healthy donors. Researchers ran the PCR with 60 Vbeta and 13 Jbeta primers. Some clones are missing from TCRdb's copy, which holds only in-frame ones; the method was immunoSEQ multiplex PCR. The table shows roughly 300,000 clones, with 86% occurring only once. Material: PBMCs. The receptors were sampled from a man in his forties in good health and CMV-seropositive.

The rearrangement joins TRBV7-3 to TRBJ2-3; 8 bases fit TRBD1. The V and J ends lost 5 bases and 5 bases, in that order; junction bases with no gene match: 9. The CDR3 totals 15 residues. The V gene's germline CDR1 is SGHTA and CDR2 FQGTGA. The CDR3 region has the DNA TGTGCCAGCAGCCTAGGACAGGGCCAAGGAGATACGCAGTATTTT. Its protein product is CASSLGQGQGDTQYF.

The rearrangement uses TRBV9 and TRBJ1-5; 7 nucleotides align to TRBD1. This CDR3 contains 13 residues. Germline-derived CDR1 and CDR2 are SGDLS and YYNGEE. Trimming took 2 bases from V and 9 from J; bases not matched to a gene: 5. For the CDR3, the DNA is TGTGCCAGCAGCGTCACAGGGGTGATGCCCCAGCATTTT. This sequence encodes CASSVTGVMPQHF.

The gene calls are TRBV2 and TRBJ2-5; D gene uncertain. Per germline, CDR1 SNHLY and CDR2 FYNNEI. V lost 6 bases and J lost 2, with 4 bases in between. This CDR3 spans 11 amino acids. The CDR3 DNA sequence: TGTGCCAGCAGACTTCAAGAGACCCAGTACTTC. It specifies CASRLQETQYF.

The chain couples TRBV7-8 to TRBJ2-7; 9 nucleotides align to TRBD1. CDR1 and CDR2 (germline): SGHVS, FQNEAQ. This CDR3 region has 15 residues. V shed 0 bases and J 6 bases; nucleotides not matched to a gene: 6. Written as DNA, the CDR3 is TGTGCCAGCAGCTTAGCGAGGACAGGGGTTCGCGAGCAGTACTTC. Encoded protein: CASSLARTGVREQYF.

This chain joins TRBV5-6 and TRBJ2-7; 7 nucleotides line up with TRBD1. Unmatched junction bases numbered 11, after V lost 4 bases and J lost 4 bases. Germline V gives CDR1 SGHDT, CDR2 YYEEEE. CDR3 length: 15 amino acids. The DNA for the CDR3 is TGTGCCAGCAGCACTGGACAGGCATATGAGTACGAGCAGTACTTC. Its protein is CASSTGQAYEYEQYF.

This sequence joins TRBV4-3 and TRBJ1-3, with TRBD1 matching over 7 bases. Germline V CDR1 and CDR2: LGHNA, YSLEER. This CDR3 contains 16 residues. The ends lost 3 bases at V and 3 bases at J; junction bases unmatched: 8. The CDR3 DNA is TGCGCCAGCAGCCAGGGGACCGGGACAGTTGGAAACACCATATATTTT. It is translated as CASSQGTGTVGNTIYF.

The chain uses TRBV5-4 and TRBJ1-5, with 7 bases matching TRBD1. J lost 5 bases, V lost 2 bases, and 1 base had no gene match. This CDR3 has 13 amino acids. Germline CDR1 and CDR2: SGHNT and YYREEE (reference sequence). CDR3 protein: CASSFDRDQPQHF. The CDR3, as DNA: TGTGCCAGCAGCTTTGACAGGGATCAGCCCCAGCATTTT.

V usage is TRBV28 and J usage is TRBJ1-5, with 8 bases identical to TRBD1. The CDR3 runs 14 residues. Germline values: CDR1 MDHEN, CDR2 SYDVKM. The junction had 3 bases not matched to a gene; V was cut back by 8 bases and J by 0 bases. CDR3 sequence (DNA): TGTGCCAGCCGGGACAGGTTTAGCAATCAGCCCCAGCATTTT. Protein sequence: CASRDRFSNQPQHF.

This clone has a handful of counts. V gene TRBV7-2 combines with J gene TRBJ1-2, with 7 bases matching TRBD1. From germline, CDR1 is SGHTA and CDR2 FQGNSA. This CDR3 has 13 residues. Unmatched junction bases numbered 6, after V lost 5 bases and J lost 6 bases. In nucleotides, the CDR3 is TGTGCCAGCAGCCCACAGGGGAGCGATGGCTACACCTTC. It is translated as CASSPQGSDGYTF.

This chain uses TRBV6-5 with TRBJ2-3, with D possibly TRBD1 on 6 matching bases. Germline assignment: CDR1 MNHEY and CDR2 SVGAGI. This CDR3 is 12 amino acids long. V gave up 4 bases and J gave up 5 bases, with 7 bases separating them. CDR3: CASSSDRDTQYF. CDR3 bases: TGTGCCAGCAGTTCGGACAGAGATACGCAGTATTTT.

This clone was observed a handful of times. The V and J genes are TRBV5-4 and TRBJ1-1; TRBD1 matches 9 bases. CDR3 length: 16 residues. Trimming cost V 0 bases and J 1 base; bases outside gene matches: 4. The germline gives CDR1 SGHNT, CDR2 YYREEE (reference sequence). The CDR3: CASSLEQGAANTEAFF. CDR3 nucleotide sequence: TGTGCCAGCAGCTTGGAACAGGGGGCAGCGAACACTGAAGCTTTCTTT.

This chain joins TRBV7-8 and TRBJ2-1; the D gene is possibly TRBD1 (6 bases). Trimming left V 5 bases short and J 4 bases short, with 18 bases between. CDR1 is SGHVS and CDR2 is FQNEAQ in the germline V gene. This CDR3 is built from 16 residues. The DNA of the CDR3 is TGTGCCAGCAGCCAAGCCGGACAGCGCCTTTACAATGAGCAGTTCTTC. Translating it yields CASSQAGQRLYNEQFF. The variable domain in full, completed from reference TRBV7-8 and TRBJ2-1, reads GAGVSQSPRYKVAKRGQDVALRCDPISGHVSLFWYQQALGQGPEFLTYFQNEAQLDKSGLPSDRFFAERPEGSVSTLKIQRTQQEDSAVYLCASSQAGQRLYNEQFFGPGTRLTVL.